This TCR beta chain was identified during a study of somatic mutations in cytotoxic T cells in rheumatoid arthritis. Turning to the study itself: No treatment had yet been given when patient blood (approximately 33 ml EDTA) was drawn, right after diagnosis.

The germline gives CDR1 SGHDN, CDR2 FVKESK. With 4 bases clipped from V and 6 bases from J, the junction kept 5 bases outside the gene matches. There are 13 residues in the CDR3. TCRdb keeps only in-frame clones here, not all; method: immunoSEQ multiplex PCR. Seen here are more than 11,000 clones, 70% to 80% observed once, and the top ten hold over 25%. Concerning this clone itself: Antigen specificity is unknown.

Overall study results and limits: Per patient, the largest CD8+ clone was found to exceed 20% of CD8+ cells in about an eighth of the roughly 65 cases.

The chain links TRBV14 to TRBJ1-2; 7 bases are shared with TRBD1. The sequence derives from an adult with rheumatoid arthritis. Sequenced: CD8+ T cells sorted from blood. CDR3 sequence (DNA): TGTGCCAGCAGCCTGGGACAGCATAATGGCTACACCTTC. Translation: CASSLGQHNGYTF.